This TCR beta chain was recorded in a study of blood T cell repertoires in COVID-19. In the study overall: COVID-19 samples, acute and convalescent, were from the United States, Italy and Spain. From T cells, B-cell-depleted T cells, or PBMCs came the material, which was cDNA or gDNA.

In the original analysis: Reference gene primer amplification yielded estimated nucleated cell counts. Using immunoSEQ multiplex PCR, the repertoire was profiled, and TCRdb retains in-frame clones only, with some absent. D and trimming were read from the DNA, whereas the V and J calls and clone size are those reported in that table. There are about 140,000 clones in the sample; 88% occur only once, and roughly 2.5% lies in the top ten. The CDR3 runs 13 residues. V lost 4 bases, J lost 4 bases, and 10 bases lay in between. Germline V gene lookup returns CDR1 MNHEY and CDR2 SVGAGI. The chain carries TRBV6-5 and TRBJ1-2; possible D gene TRBD1, 6 bases. This TCR came from a human donor with COVID-19, enrolled during active disease. The donor label of this sample is uncertain. Source material: peripheral blood. CDR3 sequence (DNA): TGTGCCAGCAGTTTCCAACAGGGCTATGGCTACACCTTC. As protein: CASSFQQGYGYTF.